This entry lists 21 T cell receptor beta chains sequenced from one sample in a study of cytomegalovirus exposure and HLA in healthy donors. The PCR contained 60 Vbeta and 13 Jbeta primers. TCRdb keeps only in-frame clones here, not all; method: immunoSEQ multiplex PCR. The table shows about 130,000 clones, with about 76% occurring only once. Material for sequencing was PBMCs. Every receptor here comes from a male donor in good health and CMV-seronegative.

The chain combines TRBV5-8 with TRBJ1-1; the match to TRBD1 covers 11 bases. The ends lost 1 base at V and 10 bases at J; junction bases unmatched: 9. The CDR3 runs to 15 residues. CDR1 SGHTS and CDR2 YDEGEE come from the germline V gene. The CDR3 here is CASSLLGQGGRGAFF. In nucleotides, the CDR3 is TGTGCCAGCAGCTTGTTGGGACAGGGGGGCCGGGGAGCTTTCTTT.

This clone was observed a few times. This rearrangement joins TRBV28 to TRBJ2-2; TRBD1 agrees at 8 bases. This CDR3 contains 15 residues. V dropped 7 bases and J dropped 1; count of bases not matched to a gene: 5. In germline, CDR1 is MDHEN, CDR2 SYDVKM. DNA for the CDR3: TGTGCCAGCAAGACAGGGGAACTGAACACCGGGGAGCTGTTTTTT. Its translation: CASKTGELNTGELFF.

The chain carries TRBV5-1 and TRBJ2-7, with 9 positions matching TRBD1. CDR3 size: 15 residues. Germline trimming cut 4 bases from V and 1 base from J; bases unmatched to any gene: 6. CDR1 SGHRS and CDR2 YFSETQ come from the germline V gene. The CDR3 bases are TGCGCCAGCAGCACCCCCGGGACAGGGTCCTACGAGCAGTACTTC. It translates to CASSTPGTGSYEQYF. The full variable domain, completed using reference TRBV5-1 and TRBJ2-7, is KAGVTQTPRYLIKTRGQQVTLSCSPISGHRSVSWYQQTPGQGLQFLFEYFSETQRNKGNFPGRFSGRQFSNSRSEMNVSTLELGDSALYLCASSTPGTGSYEQYFGPGTRLTVT.

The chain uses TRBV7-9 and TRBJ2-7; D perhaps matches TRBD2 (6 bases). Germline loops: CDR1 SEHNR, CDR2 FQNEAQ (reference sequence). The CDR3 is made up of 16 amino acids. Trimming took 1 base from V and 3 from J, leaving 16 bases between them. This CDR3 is CASSLVHGGVDYEQYF. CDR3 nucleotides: TGTGCCAGCAGCTTAGTTCATGGCGGGGTTGACTACGAGCAGTACTTC.

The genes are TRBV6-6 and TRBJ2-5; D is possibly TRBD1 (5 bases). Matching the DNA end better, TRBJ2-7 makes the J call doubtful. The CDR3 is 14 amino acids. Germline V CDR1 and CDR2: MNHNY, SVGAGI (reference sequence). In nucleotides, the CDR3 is TGTGCCAGCAGTCTCACGACAGAGCCCTACGAGCAGTACTTC. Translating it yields CASSLTTEPYEQYF.

The CDR3 DNA follows: TGTGCCAGCAGCCCTAGCGTGGGGGAGACCCAGTACTTC. This encodes CASSPSVGETQYF. V is TRBV7-2 and J is TRBJ2-5; tentatively, D is TRBD2 (6 bases). Germline CDR1 and CDR2: SGHTA and FQGNSA. Trimming took off 5 bases at V and 5 bases at J, with 12 bases between the two ends. The CDR3 has 13 amino acids.

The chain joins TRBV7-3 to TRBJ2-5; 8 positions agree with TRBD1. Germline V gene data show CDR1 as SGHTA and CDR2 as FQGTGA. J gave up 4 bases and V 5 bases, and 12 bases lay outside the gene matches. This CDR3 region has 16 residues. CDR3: CASSLGLGQGAETQYF. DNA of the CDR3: TGTGCCAGCAGCCTCGGCTTAGGACAGGGTGCAGAGACCCAGTACTTC.

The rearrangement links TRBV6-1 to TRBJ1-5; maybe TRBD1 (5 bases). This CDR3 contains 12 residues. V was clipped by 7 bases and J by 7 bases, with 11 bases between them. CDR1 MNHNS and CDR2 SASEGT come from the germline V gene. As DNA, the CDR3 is TGTGCCAGCAAAAGGGGTGACCAGCCCCAGCATTTT. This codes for CASKRGDQPQHF.

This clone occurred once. The CDR3 here is CASSVQGTGELFF. The CDR3 DNA reads TGTGCCAGCAGCGTCCAGGGTACCGGGGAGCTGTTTTTT. The rearrangement joins TRBV9 to TRBJ2-2, with a weak D call TRBD1 (5 bases). Trimming cost V 2 bases and J 5 bases, with 7 bases left between them. The V gene's germline CDR1 is SGDLS and CDR2 YYNGEE. The CDR3 runs 13 residues.

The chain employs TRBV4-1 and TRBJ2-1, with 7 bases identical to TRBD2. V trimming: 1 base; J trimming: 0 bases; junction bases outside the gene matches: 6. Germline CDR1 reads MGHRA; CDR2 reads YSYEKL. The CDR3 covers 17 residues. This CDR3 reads CASSQVVGGSSYNEQFF. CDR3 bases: TGCGCCAGCAGCCAAGTAGTAGGCGGGAGCTCCTACAATGAGCAGTTCTTC.

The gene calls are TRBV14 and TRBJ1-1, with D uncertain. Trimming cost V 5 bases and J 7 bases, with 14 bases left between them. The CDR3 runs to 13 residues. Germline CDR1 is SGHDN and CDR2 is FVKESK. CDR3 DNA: TGTGCCAGCAGCTTGAGATCCGGTTTTGAAGCTTTCTTT. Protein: CASSLRSGFEAFF.

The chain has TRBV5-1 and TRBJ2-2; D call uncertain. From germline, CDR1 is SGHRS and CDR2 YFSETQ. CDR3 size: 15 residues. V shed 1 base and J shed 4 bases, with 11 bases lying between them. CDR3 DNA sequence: TGCGCCAGCAGCTTGAATCAGGTTCGCACCGGGGAGCTGTTTTTT. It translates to CASSLNQVRTGELFF.

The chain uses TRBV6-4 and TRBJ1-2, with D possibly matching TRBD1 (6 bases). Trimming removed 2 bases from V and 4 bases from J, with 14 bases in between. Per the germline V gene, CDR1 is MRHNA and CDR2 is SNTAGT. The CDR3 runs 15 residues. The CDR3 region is CASSDVLRGSYGYTF. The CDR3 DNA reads TGTGCCAGCAGTGACGTCCTCAGGGGAAGCTATGGCTACACCTTC.

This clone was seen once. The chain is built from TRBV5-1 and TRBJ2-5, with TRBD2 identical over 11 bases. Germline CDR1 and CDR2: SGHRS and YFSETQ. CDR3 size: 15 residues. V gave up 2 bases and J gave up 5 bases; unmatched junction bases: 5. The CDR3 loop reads CASSFTSGRVETQYF. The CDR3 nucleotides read TGCGCCAGCAGCTTCACTAGCGGGAGAGTTGAGACCCAGTACTTC.

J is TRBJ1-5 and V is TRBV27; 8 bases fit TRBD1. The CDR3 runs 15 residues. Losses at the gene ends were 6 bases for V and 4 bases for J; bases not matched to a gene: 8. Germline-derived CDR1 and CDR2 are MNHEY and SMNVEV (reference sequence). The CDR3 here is CASRKYTGGNQPQHF. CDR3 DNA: TGTGCCAGCAGAAAGTACACAGGGGGAAATCAGCCCCAGCATTTT.

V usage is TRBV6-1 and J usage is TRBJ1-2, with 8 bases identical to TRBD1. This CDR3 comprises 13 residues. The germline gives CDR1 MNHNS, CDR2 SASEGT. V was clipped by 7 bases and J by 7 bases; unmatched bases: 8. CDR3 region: CASTLRTGLGYTF. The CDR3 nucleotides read TGTGCCAGCACCCTGAGGACAGGGCTTGGCTACACCTTC.

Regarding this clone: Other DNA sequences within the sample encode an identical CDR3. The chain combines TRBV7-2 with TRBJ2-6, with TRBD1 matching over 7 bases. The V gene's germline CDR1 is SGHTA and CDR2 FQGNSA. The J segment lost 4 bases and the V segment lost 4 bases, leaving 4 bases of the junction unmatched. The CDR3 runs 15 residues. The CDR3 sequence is CASSSGGTGANVLTF. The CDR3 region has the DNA TGTGCCAGCAGCTCAGGGGGTACCGGGGCCAACGTCCTGACTTTC.

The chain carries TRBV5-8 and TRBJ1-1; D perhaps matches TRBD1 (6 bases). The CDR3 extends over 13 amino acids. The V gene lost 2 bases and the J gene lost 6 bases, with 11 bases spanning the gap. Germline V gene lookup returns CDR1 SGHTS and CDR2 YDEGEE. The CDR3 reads CASSFPGEPEAFF. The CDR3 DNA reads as TGTGCCAGCAGCTTCCCAGGGGAACCTGAAGCTTTCTTT. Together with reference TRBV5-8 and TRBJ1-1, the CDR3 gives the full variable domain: EAGVTQSPTHLIKTRGQQATLRCSPISGHTSVYWYQQALGLGLQFLLWYDEGEERNRGNFPPRFSGRQFPNYSSELNVNALELEDSALYLCASSFPGEPEAFFGQGTRLTVV.

In DNA form, the CDR3 reads TGTGCCAGCAGCGTAGATGCAGCCGGGGAGCTGTTTTTT. Translated, it gives CASSVDAAGELFF. The rearrangement uses TRBV9 and TRBJ2-2; D not certain. V dropped 0 bases and J dropped 6 bases, with 6 bases sitting between them. CDR3 length: 13 amino acids. Germline V gene data show CDR1 as SGDLS and CDR2 as YYNGEE.

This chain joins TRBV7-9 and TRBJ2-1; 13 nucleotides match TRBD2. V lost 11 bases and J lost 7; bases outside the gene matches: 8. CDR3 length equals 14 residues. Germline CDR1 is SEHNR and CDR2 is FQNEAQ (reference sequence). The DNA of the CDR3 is TGTGCCGGGAGACTAGCGGGGGGTGGAAATGAGCAGTTCTTC. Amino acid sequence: CAGRLAGGGNEQFF. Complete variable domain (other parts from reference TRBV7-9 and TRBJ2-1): DTGVSQNPRHKITKRGQNVTFRCDPISEHNRLYWYRQTLGQGPEFLTYFQNEAQLEKSRLLSDRFSAERPKGSFSTLEIQRTEQGDSAMYLCAGRLAGGGNEQFFGPGTRLTVL.

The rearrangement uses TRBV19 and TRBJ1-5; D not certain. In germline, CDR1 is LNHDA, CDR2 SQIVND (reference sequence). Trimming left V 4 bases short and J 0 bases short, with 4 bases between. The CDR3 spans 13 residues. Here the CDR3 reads CASSTISNQPQHF. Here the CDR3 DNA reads TGTGCCAGTAGTACAATTAGCAATCAGCCCCAGCATTTT. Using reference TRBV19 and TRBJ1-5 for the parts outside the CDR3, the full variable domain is DGGITQSPKYLFRKEGQNVTLSCEQNLNHDAMYWYRQDPGQGLRLIYYSQIVNDFQKGDIAEGYSVSREKKESFPLTVTSAQKNPTAFYLCASSTISNQPQHFGDGTRLSIL.